These 25 T cell receptor beta chains were all obtained from the same sample, sequenced in a study of human T cells and chemical hapten exposure. TCRdb used MiXCR to reprocess the RACE reads, holding one entry per CDR3 protein. The table includes tens of thousands of distinct CDR3 sequences, about 10% detected once. Time point reported: patch test 3, about 24 weeks after DPC sensitization. Treatment specified: therapeutic diphenylcyclopropenone sensitization with weekly scalp DPC. The material was whole blood, obtained in connection with sensitization to the hapten diphenylcyclopropenone (DPC). These receptors were taken from a woman aged 45-65 years with alopecia areata. Some clones in this sample may be carry-over from other donors' samples.

This clonotype was picked up many times. V and J are TRBV20-1 and TRBJ2-2; 9 bases are a match to TRBD2. The CDR3 covers 15 residues. Germline assignment: CDR1 DFQATT and CDR2 SNEGSKA (reference sequence). The V gene end was trimmed by 2 bases and the J gene end by 6 bases; junction bases not matched to a gene: 7. In DNA form, the CDR3 reads TGCAGTGCTAGACCGGCGGGAGGGAGCCCCGGGGAGCTGTTTTTT. It encodes CSARPAGGSPGELFF.

This clonotype was counted only a few times. This chain joins TRBV27 and TRBJ2-7, with 11 bases matching TRBD2. This CDR3 comprises 16 residues. The germline CDR1 and CDR2 sequences are MNHEY and SMNVEV (reference sequence). V was pared by 6 bases and J by 5 bases, with 12 bases of the junction left unmatched. The CDR3 DNA reads as TGTGCCAGCAGGAAGACCGGGGCTAGCGGGAGGCACGAGCAGTACTTC. Amino acids: CASRKTGASGRHEQYF.

CDR3 sequence reads: CASSQDPWGTSGYNEQFF. The CDR3 nucleotides read TGCGCCAGCAGCCAAGATCCCTGGGGGACTAGCGGTTACAATGAGCAGTTCTTC. This chain connects TRBV4-3 to TRBJ2-1; 11 bases fit TRBD2. Germline V CDR1 and CDR2: LGHNA, YSLEER. This CDR3 is 18 amino acids long. The V gene end was trimmed by 0 bases and the J gene end by 4 bases; junction bases not matched to a gene: 8.

Of note for this clonotype: Germline and junction disagree at one end, which may indicate a read error. The chain recombines TRBV7-9 with TRBJ1-5, with D tentatively TRBD1 (5 bases). Germline V gene sequence: CDR1 SEHNR, CDR2 FQNEAQ (reference sequence). The CDR3 spans 13 residues. The CDR3 nucleotides read TGTGCCACCAGCTTGGGGGGGGATCAGCCCCAGCATTTT. Protein product: CATSLGGDQPQHF.

This clonotype showed up many times. The chain is built from TRBV20-1 and TRBJ2-3, with TRBD2 matching over 9 bases. Germline lookup yields CDR1 DFQATT and CDR2 SNEGSKA (reference sequence). J gave up 2 bases and V 2 bases, and 5 bases lay outside the gene matches. The CDR3 runs to 15 residues. The CDR3 protein is CSARQAGGPTDTQYF. In DNA, the CDR3 is TGCAGTGCTAGACAAGCGGGAGGACCCACAGATACGCAGTATTTT.

The chain recombines TRBV6-5 with TRBJ2-7, with 9 bases identical to TRBD2. The CDR3 sequence is 17 residues long. The V gene end was trimmed by 0 bases and the J gene end by 3 bases; junction bases not matched to a gene: 9. In germline, CDR1 is MNHEY, CDR2 SVGAGI. The CDR3 loop is CASSYSNGLAGIYEQYF. In nucleotides, the CDR3 is TGTGCCAGCAGTTACTCGAACGGGCTAGCGGGGATCTACGAGCAGTACTTC.

At least ten counts were recorded for this clonotype. The chain carries TRBV29-1 and TRBJ2-5; D tentatively fits TRBD1 or TRBD2 (6 bases each). The CDR3 is made up of 13 amino acids. Germline V gene data show CDR1 as SQVTM and CDR2 as ANQGSEA. Trimming pared 6 bases from V and 6 bases from J, leaving 17 bases between. The CDR3 sequence is CSVERGVMKTQYF. The DNA of the CDR3 is TGCAGCGTGGAGAGGGGGGTCATGAAGACCCAGTACTTC. The variable domain in full, with the rest retrieved from reference TRBV29-1 and TRBJ2-5, is SAVISQKPSRDICQRGTSLTIQCQVDSQVTMMFWYRQQPGQSLTLIATANQGSEATYESGFVIDKFPISRPNLTFSTLTVSNMSPEDSSIYLCSVERGVMKTQYFGPGTRLLVL.

This chain connects TRBV12-3 or TRBV12-4 to TRBJ2-3, with TRBD2 matching over 8 bases. V was clipped by 6 bases and J by 4 bases; unmatched bases: 6. The CDR3 sequence is 14 residues long. CDR3 region: CASRTGGGADTQYF. DNA for the CDR3: TGTGCCAGCAGGACCGGGGGGGGAGCAGATACGCAGTATTTT.

This clonotype was recorded many times. DNA of the CDR3: TGTGCCAGCTCACTGAACACAGGGGGGAACACTGAAGCTTTCTTT. Translated: CASSLNTGGNTEAFF. The chain couples TRBV18 to TRBJ1-1, with 8 bases aligning to TRBD1. With 4 bases clipped from V and 1 base from J, the junction kept 5 bases outside the gene matches. This CDR3 is 15 amino acids long. CDR1 is KGHSH, CDR2 LQKENI, per germline. The variable domain in full, with the rest retrieved from reference TRBV18 and TRBJ1-1, is NAGVMQNPRHLVRRRGQEARLRCSPMKGHSHVYWYRQLPEEGLKFMVYLQKENIIDESGMPKERFSAEFPKEGPSILRIQQVVRGDSAAYFCASSLNTGGNTEAFFGQGTRLTVV.

This clonotype was seen a few times. The chain uses TRBV4-3 and TRBJ2-6, with no clear D. Trimming shortened V by 0 bases and J by 2 bases, and 5 bases separated the two germline ends. The germline CDR1 and CDR2 sequences are LGHNA and YSLEER. This CDR3 comprises 15 residues. CDR3 loop: CASSQDSPGANVLTF. The DNA for the CDR3 is TGCGCCAGCAGCCAAGATAGTCCTGGGGCCAACGTCCTGACTTTC.

This clonotype has ten or more counts. The V call is TRBV10-3, the J call TRBJ2-4; D may be TRBD2 (6 bases). The CDR3 length is 16 residues. Germline CDR1 ENHRY, CDR2 SYGVKD. Trimming removed 10 bases from V and 3 bases from J, with 22 bases in between. The CDR3 loop reads CASRGSSGLDKNIQYF. Written as DNA, the CDR3 is TGTGCCAGCCGGGGGAGTTCGGGCTTAGACAAAAACATTCAGTACTTC.

In its sample, this clonotype was seen many times. The chain couples TRBV18 to TRBJ2-1; TRBD2 matches at 7 bases. This CDR3 contains 16 residues. Looked up from germline, CDR1 is KGHSH and CDR2 is LQKENI. J gave up 2 bases and V 6 bases, and 10 bases lay outside the gene matches. CDR3 in amino acids: CASSPPGRMAYNEQFF. Here the CDR3 DNA reads TGTGCCAGCTCCCCCCCCGGGAGGATGGCCTACAATGAGCAGTTCTTC.

This clonotype was counted many times. V is TRBV5-1 and J is TRBJ2-1; 9 bases fit TRBD1. This CDR3 contains 20 residues. V gave up 4 bases and J gave up 7 bases; unmatched junction bases: 24. The V gene's germline CDR1 is SGHRS and CDR2 YFSETQ. CDR3 nucleotides: TGCGCCAGCAGCAGCGGGACAGGGATAAGGACTAGTCGGTTGTGGAATGAGCAGTTCTTC. Translating it yields CASSSGTGIRTSRLWNEQFF.

This clonotype occurred many times. V is TRBV12-3 or TRBV12-4 and J is TRBJ2-7; D is possibly TRBD2 (6 bases). V lost 5 bases to trimming and J lost 5 bases, with 19 bases between them. The CDR3 spans 15 residues. For the CDR3, the DNA is TGTGCCAGCAGTCCCCAGCGCGGGGCGGTCCACGAGCAGTACTTC. Protein sequence: CASSPQRGAVHEQYF.

In its sample, this clonotype was seen many times. The rearrangement links TRBV12-3 or TRBV12-4 to TRBJ1-1; D is unclear. The length of the CDR3 is 15 residues. V was pared by 3 bases and J by 1 base, with 12 bases between. In DNA, the CDR3 is TGTGCCAGCAGTTTGCGGACGGGAGCGAACACTGAAGCTTTCTTT. Translation gives CASSLRTGANTEAFF.

This clonotype was recorded many times. The CDR3 DNA reads TGCAGCGGGGCCCAGGTCGGCACTGAAGCTTTCTTT. This codes for CSGAQVGTEAFF. The chain couples TRBV29-1 to TRBJ1-1; D gene uncertain. CDR1 SQVTM and CDR2 ANQGSEA come from the germline V gene. V was cut by 7 bases and J by 4 bases, with 13 bases left in between. This CDR3 spans 12 amino acids.

This clonotype was counted many times. The chain combines TRBV2 with TRBJ1-6, with 11 bases matching TRBD1. CDR3 length: 14 residues. V lost 7 bases and J lost 10; bases outside the gene matches: 6. CDR1 is SNHLY and CDR2 is FYNNEI in the germline V gene. This CDR3 is CASKTGTGGSPLHF. CDR3 in DNA: TGTGCCAGCAAGACCGGGACAGGGGGATCACCCCTCCACTTT.

Ten or more counts support this clonotype. This chain joins TRBV10-3 and TRBJ2-1; D might be TRBD1 or TRBD2, each matching 5 bases. The CDR3 totals 17 residues. CDR1 ENHRY and CDR2 SYGVKD come from the germline V gene. The V end lost 3 bases, the J end lost 0 bases, and 15 bases lay between the germline ends. CDR3 sequence reads: CAISEAVWGSSYNEQFF. The CDR3 region has the DNA TGTGCCATCAGTGAAGCGGTATGGGGGAGCTCCTACAATGAGCAGTTCTTC.

The chain's CDR3 is CASSERRIQENEQFF. For the CDR3, the DNA is TGTGCCAGCAGTGAAAGGCGTATTCAGGAGAATGAGCAGTTCTTC. The V gene is TRBV2, the J gene TRBJ2-1; D call uncertain. Deletions cut 2 bases from V and 7 bases from J, with 15 bases between. The CDR3 loop spans 15 amino acids. From germline, CDR1 is SNHLY and CDR2 FYNNEI.

In this sample, this clonotype turned up many times. V and J are TRBV7-2 and TRBJ2-7, with 12 bases identical to TRBD2. The junction had 5 bases not matched to a gene; V was cut back by 4 bases and J by 7 bases. CDR1 SGHTA and CDR2 FQGNSA come from the germline V gene. CDR3 length: 14 amino acids. CDR3 residues: CASSSSGRAWEQYF. The CDR3 coding sequence is TGTGCCAGCAGCTCTAGCGGGAGGGCCTGGGAGCAGTACTTC.

This clonotype was seen only a few times. The rearrangement links TRBV19 to TRBJ1-5; D gene unclear. V was clipped by 1 base and J by 4 bases, with 11 bases between them. The CDR3 totals 15 residues. Germline-derived CDR1 and CDR2 are LNHDA and SQIVND (reference sequence). CDR3 nucleotide sequence: TGTGCCAGTAGTATAGCTTCAGGCTTTAATCAGCCCCAGCATTTT. Its protein product is CASSIASGFNQPQHF.

This clonotype came up a few times. The chain links TRBV7-3 to TRBJ2-3; tentatively, D is TRBD2 (5 bases). Germline CDR1 SGHTA, CDR2 FQGTGA. The CDR3 length is 13 residues. Trimming stripped 0 bases from V and 6 bases from J, with 7 bases between. CDR3 amino acids: CASSLTRGDTQYF. CDR3 nucleotides: TGTGCCAGCAGCTTAACGAGAGGGGATACGCAGTATTTT.

J is TRBJ2-5 and V is TRBV29-1; D might be TRBD1 or TRBD2, each matching 5 bases. CDR3 size: 14 residues. With 3 bases removed from V and 4 bases from J, the gap between germline ends came to 15 bases. The germline V gene has CDR1 SQVTM and CDR2 ANQGSEA. The CDR3 spells CSVDLAGPRETQYF. CDR3 bases: TGCAGCGTTGATCTAGCAGGGCCAAGAGAGACCCAGTACTTC.

This clonotype was picked up many times. J is TRBJ1-5 and V is TRBV6-2 or TRBV6-3; no clear D. V lost 3 bases and J 13 bases, leaving 13 bases between the germline ends. CDR3 length: 12 residues. Germline-derived CDR1 and CDR2 are MNHEY and SVGEGT. The CDR3 loop is CASSYALGTQHF. CDR3 sequence (DNA): TGTGCCAGCAGTTATGCCCTGGGAACTCAGCATTTT.

This clonotype was recorded at least ten times. The chain carries TRBV7-8 and TRBJ2-7; D possibly uses TRBD1 or TRBD2 (6 bases each). The CDR3 has 13 residues. Germline loops: CDR1 SGHVS, CDR2 FQNEAQ. With 7 bases removed from V and 2 bases from J, the gap between germline ends came to 12 bases. The CDR3 protein is CASTGGGPYEQYF. The DNA for the CDR3 is TGTGCCAGCACCGGTGGGGGGCCCTACGAGCAGTACTTC.